This T cell receptor (beta chain) derives from a study of cytomegalovirus exposure and HLA in healthy donors. Study-level points and caveats: The study labeled around 160 TCR beta chains cytomegalovirus-associated.

Worth noting for this clone: Its antigen is unidentified.

PCR was performed using 60 Vbeta and 13 Jbeta primers. Data came from immunoSEQ multiplex PCR; TCRdb stores just in-frame clones and leaves some out. Here the sample spans roughly 140,000 clones, about 84% being singletons. The V and J ends lost 1 base and 4 bases, in that order; junction bases with no gene match: 6. The CDR3 consists of 15 residues. Germline lookup yields CDR1 SGHRS and CDR2 YFSETQ. The sequenced sample was PBMCs. The sequence was collected from a woman between 40 and 55 years old in good health and CMV-seropositive. J is TRBJ2-5 and V is TRBV5-1; 8 nucleotides line up with TRBD2. The CDR3 region is CASSLLPGGGETQYF. CDR3 DNA sequence: TGCGCCAGCAGCTTGTTGCCGGGAGGGGGAGAGACCCAGTACTTC.